This TCR beta chain was captured by sequencing in a study of tumor-infiltrating lymphocytes in glioblastoma multiforme. In regard to this clonotype: Germline is not matched at one junction end, which may reflect a read error.

TCRB libraries came from RNA via three nested multiplex PCR rounds. TCRdb reprocessed the multiplex PCR reads with MiXCR, giving one entry per CDR3 protein. The sample has about 13,000 distinct CDR3 sequences, 64% seen once. The germline CDR1 and CDR2 sequences are MNHNS and SASEGT. The CDR3 length is 17 residues. Source material: brain tumor tissue. The clonotype originates from a male donor with glioblastoma. This sequence joins TRBV6-1 and TRBJ2-3; 7 nucleotides line up with TRBD2. CDR3 in amino acids: CACSEAWAGRESDTQYF. CDR3 sequence (DNA): TGTGCCTGCAGTGAAGCGTGGGCAGGGCGGGAGTCAGATACGCAGTATTTT.